Following are 24 T cell receptor beta chains from one sample sequenced in a study of Graves' ophthalmopathy and Graves' hyperthyroidism. RNA served as the template for amplifying TCR beta CDR3 regions. RT-PCR was first run with HTBI primers, then multiplex PCR in a second round. TCRdb passed the multiplex PCR reads through MiXCR, listing each CDR3 protein once. Altogether 620,000 or so distinct CDR3 sequences are present, approximately 21% being singletons, with the ten largest covering approximately 6.5%. The sample comprised peripheral blood. The receptors shown here come from a woman aged 18-29 years with stable Graves' hyperthyroidism. Some clones in this sample may be carry-over from other donors' samples.

This clonotype was detected many times. The chain employs TRBV7-6 and TRBJ2-7; 9 bases agree with TRBD1. The J segment lost 0 bases and the V segment lost 5 bases, leaving 5 bases of the junction unmatched. CDR3 length equals 15 residues. In germline, CDR1 is SGHVS, CDR2 FNYEAQ. The DNA of the CDR3 is TGTGCCAGCAGCGTAGGGACAGGGAGCTCCTACGAGCAGTACTTC. It is translated as CASSVGTGSSYEQYF.

There are many counts of this clonotype. The J gene is TRBJ2-7, the V gene TRBV27; 8 positions agree with TRBD2. The germline V gene has CDR1 MNHEY and CDR2 SMNVEV (reference sequence). This CDR3 contains 14 residues. After removal of 6 bases from V and 5 bases from J, the junction contained 9 bases not matched to a gene. In DNA form, the CDR3 reads TGTGCCAGCAGAAGCCGGGAGGGCCTCGACGAGCAGTACTTC. It translates to CASRSREGLDEQYF.

The chain employs TRBV27 and TRBJ2-7; D not resolved. CDR1 and CDR2 (germline): MNHEY, SMNVEV (reference sequence). The CDR3 extends over 16 amino acids. Trimming shortened V by 3 bases and J by 6 bases, and 21 bases separated the two germline ends. The CDR3 spells CASSFSPGQARIEQYF. In DNA form, the CDR3 reads TGTGCCAGCAGTTTTTCCCCCGGCCAGGCCCGGATCGAGCAGTACTTC.

This clonotype has ten or more counts. V usage is TRBV19 and J usage is TRBJ1-1, with D unresolved. Trimming cost V 2 bases and J 10 bases, with 14 bases left between them. CDR3 length: 13 residues. Per the germline V gene, CDR1 is LNHDA and CDR2 is SQIVND (reference sequence). CDR3 DNA sequence: TGTGCCAGTAGTATACCACAGTCCAAGGCAGCTTTCTTT. Translated, it gives CASSIPQSKAAFF.

The sample holds many counts of this clonotype. V and J are TRBV6-1 and TRBJ2-4; D gene unclear. Per the germline V gene, CDR1 is MNHNS and CDR2 is SASEGT. The CDR3 has 13 residues. V shed 4 bases and J shed 0 bases, with 4 bases lying between them. The CDR3 spells CASSGGAKNIQYF. The CDR3 DNA follows: TGTGCCAGCAGTGGTGGAGCCAAAAACATTCAGTACTTC.

In DNA, the CDR3 is TGTGCCAGCAGCGAACCGACAGGGCATCGGGAGACCCAGTACTTC. As protein: CASSEPTGHRETQYF. The chain employs TRBV2 and TRBJ2-5; 7 bases map to TRBD1. The CDR3 is made up of 15 amino acids. The junction had 12 bases not matched to a gene; V was cut back by 6 bases and J by 5 bases. CDR1 SNHLY and CDR2 FYNNEI come from the germline V gene.

The rearrangement links TRBV20-1 to TRBJ2-7; D uncertain. The CDR3 spans 15 residues. Germline CDR1 is DFQATT and CDR2 is SNEGSKA (reference sequence). With 1 base removed from V and 0 bases from J, the gap between germline ends came to 13 bases. The CDR3 spells CSARGWATSSYEQYF. CDR3 DNA sequence: TGCAGTGCTAGAGGTTGGGCAACGAGCTCCTACGAGCAGTACTTC.

In its sample, this clonotype was seen many times. The chain couples TRBV4-1 to TRBJ1-2; 9 nucleotides agree with TRBD1. CDR1 and CDR2 from the germline V gene are MGHRA and YSYEKL. This CDR3 has 19 residues. The junction had 19 bases not matched to a gene; V was cut back by 3 bases and J by 5 bases. The DNA of the CDR3 is TGCGCCAGCAGCCACAACCCGCGGGGCACGGGACAGGGTTGGTATGGCTACACCTTC. This encodes CASSHNPRGTGQGWYGYTF.

This clonotype was detected ten times or more. The V gene is TRBV30, the J gene TRBJ1-5, with D tentatively TRBD1 (5 bases). The germline V gene encodes CDR1 GTSNPN and CDR2 SVGIG (reference sequence). The CDR3 is 14 amino acids. V lost 3 bases and J 0 bases, leaving 9 bases between the germline ends. CDR3: CAWSSTVSNQPQHF. In nucleotides, the CDR3 is TGTGCCTGGAGCTCGACAGTTAGCAATCAGCCCCAGCATTTT.

This rearrangement joins TRBV28 to TRBJ1-1; D may be TRBD1 (5 bases). V lost 1 base and J lost 9, with 9 bases in between. Germline CDR1 is MDHEN and CDR2 is SYDVKM. The CDR3 contains 12 residues. This CDR3 reads CASSLYDSQAFF. DNA of the CDR3: TGTGCCAGCAGTTTATATGACAGCCAAGCTTTCTTT. Full variable domain (remainder filled in from reference TRBV28 and TRBJ1-1): DVKVTQSSRYLVKRTGEKVFLECVQDMDHENMFWYRQDPGLGLRLIYFSYDVKMKEKGDIPEGYSVSREKKERFSLILESASTNQTSMYLCASSLYDSQAFFGQGTRLTVV.

This clonotype showed up many times. V is TRBV12-3 or TRBV12-4 and J is TRBJ1-1, with D unresolved. Trimming removed 3 bases at V and 0 bases at J, with 8 bases between. The CDR3 spans 14 residues. CDR3: CASSLWQMNTEAFF. Written as DNA, the CDR3 is TGTGCCAGCAGTTTGTGGCAGATGAACACTGAAGCTTTCTTT.

This clonotype appeared many times. This chain links TRBV28 with TRBJ1-1; the match to TRBD1 covers 8 bases. The CDR3 covers 15 residues. Germline V lookup: CDR1 MDHEN, CDR2 SYDVKM. Losses at the gene ends were 1 base for V and 3 bases for J; bases not matched to a gene: 4. The DNA for the CDR3 is TGTGCCAGCAGTTTATCGGACAGGGCTTACACTGAAGCTTTCTTT. Its translation: CASSLSDRAYTEAFF.

J is TRBJ2-5 and V is TRBV28; D perhaps matches TRBD1 (6 bases). Germline loops: CDR1 MDHEN, CDR2 SYDVKM. The CDR3 covers 17 residues. Trimming removed 6 bases at V and 5 bases at J, with 25 bases between. CDR3 DNA sequence: TGTGCCAGCAGCCACCTGATGACGGGACATACGAGGGAGACCCAGTACTTC. It yields the protein CASSHLMTGHTRETQYF.

This clonotype has a count of ten or more. V is TRBV6-2 or TRBV6-3 and J is TRBJ1-1, with 7 bases identical to TRBD1. The CDR3 runs to 14 residues. Germline V gene lookup returns CDR1 MNHEY and CDR2 SVGEGT. J gave up 5 bases and V 5 bases, and 8 bases lay outside the gene matches. DNA for the CDR3: TGTGCCAGCAGTAGACGACAGGGAGAGACTGAAGCTTTCTTT. Translation: CASSRRQGETEAFF.

This clonotype has more than one count but fewer than ten. V and J are TRBV20-1 and TRBJ2-5; D may be TRBD2 (6 bases). From germline, CDR1 is DFQATT and CDR2 SNEGSKA (reference sequence). Deletions cut 6 bases from V and 4 bases from J, with 21 bases between. The CDR3 runs to 15 residues. Here the CDR3 DNA reads TGCAGTGCCCGACCTAGCGTCTTTGGGCGAGAGACCCAGTACTTC. Protein sequence: CSARPSVFGRETQYF.

At least ten counts were recorded for this clonotype. J is TRBJ1-3 and V is TRBV14; D not certain. This CDR3 is built from 16 residues. Trimming took off 0 bases at V and 0 bases at J, with 9 bases between the two ends. From germline, CDR1 is SGHDN and CDR2 FVKESK. The CDR3 loop reads CASSQDLASSGNTIYF. CDR3 coding DNA: TGTGCCAGCAGCCAAGATCTTGCATCCTCTGGAAACACCATATATTTT.

This clonotype was found many times. CDR3 region: CASSNSAGGAKNIQYF. In nucleotides, the CDR3 is TGTGCCAGCAGTAATTCAGCAGGGGGAGCCAAAAACATTCAGTACTTC. J is TRBJ2-4 and V is TRBV25-1; 7 positions match TRBD1. The germline V gene encodes CDR1 MGHDK and CDR2 SYGVNS. The CDR3 extends over 16 amino acids. V shed 5 bases and J 0 bases; nucleotides not matched to a gene: 7.

This clonotype was counted many times. V is TRBV7-3 and J is TRBJ2-7; weak D call: TRBD2 (5 bases). This CDR3 is built from 13 residues. V lost 10 bases and J lost 1, with 14 bases in between. Germline assignment: CDR1 SGHTA and CDR2 FQGTGA. The CDR3 nucleotides read TGTGCCATAATCGCGGGTTTTTCCTACGAGCAGTACTTC. Residues: CAIIAGFSYEQYF.

V and J are TRBV12-3 or TRBV12-4 and TRBJ1-2, with D perhaps TRBD1 (5 bases). CDR3 size: 14 residues. Trimming left V 8 bases short and J 2 bases short, with 15 bases between. CDR3 loop: CASSPVDRNYGYTF. The DNA of the CDR3 is TGTGCCAGCTCACCAGTCGACAGAAACTATGGCTACACCTTC.

J is TRBJ2-2 and V is TRBV7-3, with a possible D match to TRBD1 (5 bases). The V gene's germline CDR1 is SGHTA and CDR2 FQGTGA. The CDR3 contains 15 residues. V lost 5 bases and J 1 base, leaving 11 bases between the germline ends. CDR3 sequence reads: CASSPRTWNTGELFF. The CDR3 DNA follows: TGTGCCAGCAGCCCTCGGACATGGAACACCGGGGAGCTGTTTTTT.

Ten or more counts support this clonotype. The chain recombines TRBV28 with TRBJ2-7, with 9 bases that match TRBD1. V shed 5 bases and J 5 bases; nucleotides not matched to a gene: 10. The CDR3 is 15 residues long. Germline V lookup: CDR1 MDHEN, CDR2 SYDVKM. The CDR3 bases are TGTGCCAGCAGTAGCCGGACAGGGGCGGGCGACGAGCAGTACTTC. Encoded protein: CASSSRTGAGDEQYF.

Many counts were recorded for this clonotype. The chain uses TRBV4-2 and TRBJ2-7, with unresolved D. Looked up from germline, CDR1 is LGHNA and CDR2 is YNFKEQ. The CDR3 length is 14 residues. Trimming removed 0 bases from V and 2 bases from J, with 8 bases in between. CDR3 loop: CASSQDGSAYEQYF. The DNA of the CDR3 is TGTGCCAGCAGCCAAGATGGGTCAGCCTACGAGCAGTACTTC.

This clonotype appeared many times. The chain joins TRBV7-9 to TRBJ2-7; 8 bases align to TRBD1. The CDR3 contains 15 residues. The trim removed 5 bases at V and 1 base at J, leaving 7 bases unmatched. From germline, CDR1 is SEHNR and CDR2 FQNEAQ (reference sequence). The CDR3 DNA reads TGTGCCAGCAGCACAGACAGGGGTTTTTCCTACGAGCAGTACTTC. This gives the protein CASSTDRGFSYEQYF.

This clonotype has a handful of counts. The V call is TRBV7-2, the J call TRBJ2-7, with D unresolved. The CDR3 loop spans 13 amino acids. From germline, CDR1 is SGHTA and CDR2 FQGNSA. Trimming took off 1 base at V and 6 bases at J, with 10 bases between the two ends. CDR3 protein: CASSLVSYFEQYF. Here the CDR3 DNA reads TGTGCCAGCAGCTTAGTCTCCTACTTCGAGCAGTACTTC.